This T cell receptor (beta chain) was recorded in a study of response to subunit inactivated influenza vaccine. J was trimmed by 9 bases and V by 6 bases; bases with no gene match: 9. This CDR3 has 14 residues. Study outcomes and limitations: There was a suggestion from the authors that each seasonal influenza vaccination recruits few new T cells.

With regard to this clonotype: Its antigen is unidentified.

MiXCR, run by TCRdb on the RT-PCR reads, gives a single entry per CDR3 protein. The sample holds about 570,000 distinct CDR3 sequences, approximately 11% seen once. These data are also associated with another study on T cells expressing NK-cell markers. That study adds: For TCR beta, cDNA was produced by 5'RACE template switching with UMIs. In a handful of donors, dominant clonotypes made up 28.3-60.1% of CD3+CD56-NKG2C+ cells. Expanded NKG2C+ T cell clones had unclear HCMV specificity.

The material sequenced was PBMCs from blood, taken on the day of vaccination. The receptor was derived from a man aged 45-65 years who received an inactivated influenza vaccine. This chain joins TRBV12-3 or TRBV12-4 and TRBJ2-1; TRBD1 matches at 9 bases. CDR3 nucleotides: TGTGCCAGCAGGCCACAGGGGGCGGTCGGTGAGCAGTTCTTC. This translates into CASRPQGAVGEQFF.